The rows below give T cell receptor beta chains drawn from one sample of a study of T cells after posttransplantation cyclophosphamide. Profiling relied on immunoSEQ multiplex PCR, and the TCRdb table lists in-frame clones only, not all of them. The data show over 25,000 clones, with none appearing a single time. Sample: PBMCs. These receptors originate from a woman aged 30 to 39 in good health and a related stem cell transplant donor. The CDR3 runs from the conserved cysteine through the conserved F or W. The order of the fields is D gene, V gene, clone size, J gene, CDR3 protein, CDR3 DNA. D genes are given only for firm matches. Only part of the rows carry a size: once, few, many, or a class if the clone is expanded.

d_gene: -; v_gene: TRBV6-4; abundance: many; j_gene: TRBJ1-1; CDR3aa: CASRLQMNTEAFF; CDR3nt: TGTGCCAGCAGGTTGCAGATGAACACTGAAGCTTTCTTT
d_gene: TRBD1; v_gene: TRBV4-3; abundance: many; j_gene: TRBJ2-2; CDR3aa: CASSQNRGSGELFF; CDR3nt: TGCGCCAGCAGCCAAAACAGGGGATCCGGGGAGCTGTTTTTT
d_gene: -; v_gene: TRBV4-3; abundance: many; j_gene: TRBJ1-2; CDR3aa: CASSHYLGVINYGYTF; CDR3nt: TGCGCCAGCAGCCACTACCTAGGGGTTATTAACTATGGCTACACCTTC
d_gene: -; v_gene: TRBV27; abundance: -; j_gene: TRBJ1-1; CDR3aa: CASSLYRRGTQAFF; CDR3nt: TGTGCCAGCAGTCTTTACAGGAGGGGCACTCAAGCTTTCTTT
d_gene: -; v_gene: TRBV19; abundance: many; j_gene: TRBJ1-5; CDR3aa: CASRTPSGQPQHF; CDR3nt: TGTGCCAGTAGAACCCCCTCGGGTCAGCCCCAGCATTTT
d_gene: -; v_gene: TRBV7-8; abundance: many; j_gene: TRBJ1-5; CDR3aa: CASSSARVGNQPQHF; CDR3nt: TGTGCCAGCAGCTCGGCCAGGGTGGGCAATCAGCCCCAGCATTTT
d_gene: TRBD1; v_gene: TRBV29-1; abundance: -; j_gene: TRBJ2-5; CDR3aa: CSERRTGEGTQYF; CDR3nt: TGCAGCGAACGAAGAACAGGGGAAGGGACCCAGTACTTC
d_gene: TRBD1; v_gene: TRBV2; abundance: many; j_gene: TRBJ1-2; CDR3aa: CASRGTGTSYGYTF; CDR3nt: TGTGCCAGCAGGGGGACAGGGACCTCCTATGGCTACACCTTC
d_gene: TRBD2; v_gene: TRBV28; abundance: -; j_gene: TRBJ2-3; CDR3aa: CASLTRLAGGTDTQYF; CDR3nt: TGTGCCAGCCTTACTCGACTAGCGGGGGGCACAGATACGCAGTATTTT
d_gene: -; v_gene: TRBV4-3; abundance: many; j_gene: TRBJ2-6; CDR3aa: CASSQDLWVQDSLFSGANVLTF; CDR3nt: TGCGCCAGCAGCCAAGATCTATGGGTCCAGGACAGTCTCTTCTCTGGGGCCAACGTCCTGACTTTC
d_gene: TRBD1; v_gene: TRBV19; abundance: many; j_gene: TRBJ1-3; CDR3aa: CASSSLSTTGNWNTIYF; CDR3nt: TGTGCCAGTAGTTCCCTCTCTACGACAGGGAATTGGAACACCATATATTTT
d_gene: TRBD1; v_gene: TRBV18; abundance: many; j_gene: TRBJ1-3; CDR3aa: CASSLDRTGGNTIYF; CDR3nt: TGTGCCAGCTCACTTGACCGGACAGGAGGAAACACCATATATTTT
d_gene: TRBD2; v_gene: TRBV5-1; abundance: -; j_gene: TRBJ2-1; CDR3aa: CASSLLASGGANEQFF; CDR3nt: TGCGCCAGCAGCTTATTGGCTAGCGGGGGGGCGAATGAGCAGTTCTTC
d_gene: TRBD2; v_gene: TRBV4-1; abundance: many; j_gene: TRBJ2-7; CDR3aa: CASSPGGSYEQYF; CDR3nt: TGCGCCAGCAGCCCCGGGGGGTCCTACGAGCAGTACTTC
d_gene: -; v_gene: TRBV5-1; abundance: many; j_gene: TRBJ1-2; CDR3aa: CASSRDTMVYGYTF; CDR3nt: TGCGCCAGCAGCCGCGACACAATGGTCTATGGCTACACCTTC
d_gene: -; v_gene: TRBV27; abundance: few; j_gene: TRBJ1-2; CDR3aa: CASSWEQGGSYGYTF; CDR3nt: TGTGCCAGCAGTTGGGAACAGGGAGGGAGCTATGGCTACACCTTC
d_gene: -; v_gene: TRBV5-6; abundance: many; j_gene: TRBJ2-7; CDR3aa: CASSRTDSYEQYF; CDR3nt: TGTGCCAGCAGCAGAACAGACAGCTACGAGCAGTACTTC
d_gene: -; v_gene: TRBV13; abundance: many; j_gene: TRBJ2-7; CDR3aa: CASTIGDSYEQYF; CDR3nt: TGTGCCAGCACCATCGGTGACTCCTACGAGCAGTACTTC
d_gene: -; v_gene: TRBV7-9; abundance: many; j_gene: TRBJ2-7; CDR3aa: CASSLETAFEQYF; CDR3nt: TGTGCCAGCAGCTTAGAGACTGCGTTCGAGCAGTACTTC
d_gene: -; v_gene: TRBV9; abundance: many; j_gene: TRBJ2-2; CDR3aa: CASMGPPTGELFF; CDR3nt: TGTGCCAGCATGGGGCCGCCCACCGGGGAGCTGTTTTTT
d_gene: -; v_gene: TRBV19; abundance: many; j_gene: TRBJ1-1; CDR3aa: CASSIRPGRERDTEAFF; CDR3nt: TGTGCCAGTAGTATAAGGCCCGGGCGGGAAAGGGACACTGAAGCTTTCTTT
d_gene: TRBD2; v_gene: TRBV4-1; abundance: few; j_gene: TRBJ2-3; CDR3aa: CASSQEAAGGRTDTQYF; CDR3nt: TGCGCCAGCAGCCAAGAAGCAGCGGGGGGACGCACAGATACGCAGTATTTT
d_gene: TRBD1; v_gene: TRBV7-9; abundance: many; j_gene: TRBJ1-2; CDR3aa: CASSTGTGNYGYTF; CDR3nt: TGTGCCAGCAGCACCGGGACAGGGAACTATGGCTACACCTTC
d_gene: TRBD1; v_gene: TRBV7-2; abundance: many; j_gene: TRBJ2-1; CDR3aa: CASSLSGTGGYNEQFF; CDR3nt: TGTGCCAGCAGCTTATCAGGGACAGGGGGCTACAATGAGCAGTTCTTC
d_gene: TRBD2; v_gene: TRBV19; abundance: many; j_gene: TRBJ2-1; CDR3aa: CASSVGLAGGNEQFF; CDR3nt: TGTGCCAGTAGTGTGGGACTAGCGGGGGGCAATGAGCAGTTCTTC